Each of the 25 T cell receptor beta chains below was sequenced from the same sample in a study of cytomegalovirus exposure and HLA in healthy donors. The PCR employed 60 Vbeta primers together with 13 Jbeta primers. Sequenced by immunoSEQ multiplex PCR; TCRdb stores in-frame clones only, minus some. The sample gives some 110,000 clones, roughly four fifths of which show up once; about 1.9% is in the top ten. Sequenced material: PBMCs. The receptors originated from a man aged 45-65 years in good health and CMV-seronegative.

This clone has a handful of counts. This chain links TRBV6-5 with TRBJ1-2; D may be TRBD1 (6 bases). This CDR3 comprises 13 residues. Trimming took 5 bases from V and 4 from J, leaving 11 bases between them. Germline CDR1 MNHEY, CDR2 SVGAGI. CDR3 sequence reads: CASSLGHGYGYTF. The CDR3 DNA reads TGTGCCAGCAGTCTGGGACACGGCTATGGCTACACCTTC.

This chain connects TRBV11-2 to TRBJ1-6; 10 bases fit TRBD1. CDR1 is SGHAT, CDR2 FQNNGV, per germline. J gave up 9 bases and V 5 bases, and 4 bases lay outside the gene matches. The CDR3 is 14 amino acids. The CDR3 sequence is CASSPGTGVSPLHF. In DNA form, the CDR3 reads TGTGCCAGCAGCCCCGGGACAGGGGTTTCACCCCTCCACTTT.

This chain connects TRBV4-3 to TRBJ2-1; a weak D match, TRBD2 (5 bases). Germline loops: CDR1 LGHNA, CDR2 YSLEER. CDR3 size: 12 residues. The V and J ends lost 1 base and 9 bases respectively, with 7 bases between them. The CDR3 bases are TGCGCCAGCAGCCAAGGACGGGGTGAGCAGTTCTTC. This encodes CASSQGRGEQFF.

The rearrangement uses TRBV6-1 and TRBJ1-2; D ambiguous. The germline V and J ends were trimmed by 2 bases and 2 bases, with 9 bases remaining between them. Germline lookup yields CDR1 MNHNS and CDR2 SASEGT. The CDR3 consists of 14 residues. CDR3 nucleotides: TGTGCCAGCAGTGAAATAGGAGGGAACTATGGCTACACCTTC. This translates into CASSEIGGNYGYTF.

The chain's CDR3 is CASSQEASRNTGELFF. The CDR3 DNA is TGTGCCAGCAGCCAAGAGGCTAGCCGAAACACCGGGGAGCTGTTTTTT. The V gene is TRBV4-2, the J gene TRBJ2-2; tentative D call: TRBD2 (5 bases). This CDR3 region has 16 residues. From germline, CDR1 is LGHNA and CDR2 YNFKEQ. Trimming took off 0 bases at V and 2 bases at J, with 10 bases between the two ends.

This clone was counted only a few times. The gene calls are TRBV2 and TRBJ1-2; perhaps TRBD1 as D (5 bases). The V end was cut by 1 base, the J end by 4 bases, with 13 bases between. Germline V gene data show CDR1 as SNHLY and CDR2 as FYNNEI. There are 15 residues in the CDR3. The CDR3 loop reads CASSEGWRQSYGYTF. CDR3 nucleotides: TGTGCCAGCAGTGAAGGTTGGAGACAGAGCTATGGCTACACCTTC.

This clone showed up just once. The CDR3, as DNA: TGTGCCAGCAGTGTCGCAGGGGGCGGGCAGCCCCAGCATTTT. Translation: CASSVAGGGQPQHF. The V call is TRBV2, the J call TRBJ1-5; 8 nucleotides agree with TRBD1. Germline loops: CDR1 SNHLY, CDR2 FYNNEI. Unmatched junction bases numbered 6, after V lost 4 bases and J lost 7 bases. The CDR3 loop spans 14 amino acids.

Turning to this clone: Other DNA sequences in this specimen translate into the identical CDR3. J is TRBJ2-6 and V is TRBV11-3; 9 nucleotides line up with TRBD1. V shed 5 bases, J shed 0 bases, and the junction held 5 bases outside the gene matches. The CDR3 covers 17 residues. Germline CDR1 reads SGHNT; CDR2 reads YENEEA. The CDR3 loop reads CASSPGTGSSGANVLTF. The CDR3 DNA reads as TGTGCCAGCAGCCCCGGGACAGGGAGCTCTGGGGCCAACGTCCTGACTTTC. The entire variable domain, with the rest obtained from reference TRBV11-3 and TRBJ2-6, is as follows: EAGVVQSPRYKIIEKKQPVAFWCNPISGHNTLYWYLQNLGQGPELLIRYENEEAVDDSQLPKDRFSAERLKGVDSTLKIQPAELGDSAVYLCASSPGTGSSGANVLTFGAGSRLTVL.

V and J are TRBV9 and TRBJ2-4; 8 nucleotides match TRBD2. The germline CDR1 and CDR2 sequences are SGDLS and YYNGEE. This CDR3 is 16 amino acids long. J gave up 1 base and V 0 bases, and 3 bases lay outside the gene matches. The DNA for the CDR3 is TGTGCCAGCAGCGTAGAAGGCGGGGGGGCCAAAAACATTCAGTACTTC. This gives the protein CASSVEGGGAKNIQYF.

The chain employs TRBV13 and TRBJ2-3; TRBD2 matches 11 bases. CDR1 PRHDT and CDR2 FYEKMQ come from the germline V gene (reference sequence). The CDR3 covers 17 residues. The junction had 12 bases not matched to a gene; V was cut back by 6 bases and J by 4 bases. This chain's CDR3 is CASSSNPGLAVPDTQYF. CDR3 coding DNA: TGTGCCAGCAGTTCGAACCCGGGACTAGCGGTTCCAGATACGCAGTATTTT.

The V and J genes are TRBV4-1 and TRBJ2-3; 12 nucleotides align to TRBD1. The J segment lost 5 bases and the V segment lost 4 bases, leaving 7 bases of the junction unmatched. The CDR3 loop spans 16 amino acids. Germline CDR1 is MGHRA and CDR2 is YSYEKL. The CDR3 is CASSRWDRGREDTQYF. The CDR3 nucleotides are TGCGCCAGCAGCCGATGGGACAGGGGGCGCGAAGATACGCAGTATTTT.

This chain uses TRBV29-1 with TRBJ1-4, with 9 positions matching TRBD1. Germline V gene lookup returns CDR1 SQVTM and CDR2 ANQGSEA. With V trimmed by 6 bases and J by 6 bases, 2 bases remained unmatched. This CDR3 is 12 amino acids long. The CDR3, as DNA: TGCAGCGTGGACAGGGGCGATGAAAAACTGTTTTTT. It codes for CSVDRGDEKLFF.

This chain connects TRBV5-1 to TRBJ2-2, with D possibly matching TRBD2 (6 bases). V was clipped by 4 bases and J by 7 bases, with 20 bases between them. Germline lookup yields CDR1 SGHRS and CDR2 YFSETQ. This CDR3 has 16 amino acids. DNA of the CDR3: TGCGCCAGCAGCCAGCGGGCGGGGCCAGTAATCGGGGAGCTGTTTTTT. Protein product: CASSQRAGPVIGELFF.

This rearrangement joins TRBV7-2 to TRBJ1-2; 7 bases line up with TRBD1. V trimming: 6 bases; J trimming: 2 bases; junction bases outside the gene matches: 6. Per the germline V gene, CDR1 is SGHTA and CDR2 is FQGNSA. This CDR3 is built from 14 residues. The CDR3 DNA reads TGTGCCAGCAGTCCTCCACAGGGGAACTATGGCTACACCTTC. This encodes CASSPPQGNYGYTF.

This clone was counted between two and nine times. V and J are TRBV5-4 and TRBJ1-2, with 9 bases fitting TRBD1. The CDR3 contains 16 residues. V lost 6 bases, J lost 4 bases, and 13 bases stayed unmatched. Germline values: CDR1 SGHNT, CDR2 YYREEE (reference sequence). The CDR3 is CASTTSDRGDGYGYTF. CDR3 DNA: TGTGCCAGCACCACGTCGGACAGGGGTGATGGCTATGGCTACACCTTC.

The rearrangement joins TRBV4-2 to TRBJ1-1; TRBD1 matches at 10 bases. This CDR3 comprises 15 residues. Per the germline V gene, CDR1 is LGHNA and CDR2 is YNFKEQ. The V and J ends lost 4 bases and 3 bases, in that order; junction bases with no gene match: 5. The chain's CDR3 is CASSPTGTGDTEAFF. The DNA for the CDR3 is TGTGCCAGCAGCCCAACCGGGACAGGGGACACTGAAGCTTTCTTT.

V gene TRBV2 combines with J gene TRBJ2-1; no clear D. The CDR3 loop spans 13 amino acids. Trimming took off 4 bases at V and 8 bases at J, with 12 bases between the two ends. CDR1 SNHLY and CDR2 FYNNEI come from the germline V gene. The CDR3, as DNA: TGTGCCAGCAGTGGTCCCGGAGTCGATGAGCAGTTCTTC. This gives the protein CASSGPGVDEQFF.

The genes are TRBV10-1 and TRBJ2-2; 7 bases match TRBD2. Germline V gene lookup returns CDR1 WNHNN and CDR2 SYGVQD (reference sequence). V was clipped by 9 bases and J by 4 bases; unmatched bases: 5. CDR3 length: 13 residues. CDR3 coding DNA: TGCGCCAGTCATCCTAGCGGCACCGGGGAGCTGTTTTTT. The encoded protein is CASHPSGTGELFF.

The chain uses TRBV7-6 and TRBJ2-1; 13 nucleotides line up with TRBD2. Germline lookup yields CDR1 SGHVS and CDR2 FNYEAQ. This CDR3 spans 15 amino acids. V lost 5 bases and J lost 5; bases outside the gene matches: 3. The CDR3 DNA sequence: TGTGCCAGCAGCCGGACTAGCGGGGGAAACAATGAGCAGTTCTTC. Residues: CASSRTSGGNNEQFF.

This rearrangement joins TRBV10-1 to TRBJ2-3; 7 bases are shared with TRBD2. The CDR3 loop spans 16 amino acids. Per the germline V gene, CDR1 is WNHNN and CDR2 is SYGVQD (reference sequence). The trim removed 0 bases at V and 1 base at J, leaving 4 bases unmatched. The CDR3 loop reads CASSESRLAGTDTQYF. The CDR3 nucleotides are TGCGCCAGCAGTGAGTCGAGGCTAGCGGGCACAGATACGCAGTATTTT.

CDR3 in amino acids: CASSPKAGGGYTF. The CDR3 coding sequence is TGTGCCAGTAGTCCAAAGGCGGGCGGTGGCTACACCTTC. This chain joins TRBV19 and TRBJ1-2; D remains ambiguous. The CDR3 contains 13 residues. Looked up from germline, CDR1 is LNHDA and CDR2 is SQIVND (reference sequence). V dropped 5 bases and J dropped 7 bases, with 14 bases sitting between them.

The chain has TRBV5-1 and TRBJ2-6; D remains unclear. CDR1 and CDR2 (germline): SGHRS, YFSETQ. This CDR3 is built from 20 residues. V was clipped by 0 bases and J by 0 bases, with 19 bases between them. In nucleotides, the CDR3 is TGCGCCAGCAGCTTGGGGGCTGGGCCGGTACCGCTCTCTGGGGCCAACGTCCTGACTTTC. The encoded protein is CASSLGAGPVPLSGANVLTF.

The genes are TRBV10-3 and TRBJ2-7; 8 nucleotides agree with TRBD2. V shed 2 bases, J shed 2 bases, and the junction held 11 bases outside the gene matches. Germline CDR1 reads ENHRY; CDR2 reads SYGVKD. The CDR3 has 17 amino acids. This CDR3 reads CAISEGLAGSTAYEQYF. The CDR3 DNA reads TGTGCCATCAGTGAGGGGTTAGCGGGGTCCACCGCCTACGAGCAGTACTTC.

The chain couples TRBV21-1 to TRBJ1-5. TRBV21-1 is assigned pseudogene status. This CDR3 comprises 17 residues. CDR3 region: CASTLLTGGGPCQPQHF. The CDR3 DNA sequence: TGTGCCAGCACCCTCTTGACGGGAGGGGGCCCTTGTCAGCCCCAGCATTTT.

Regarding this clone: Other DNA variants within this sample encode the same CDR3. CDR3 sequence reads: CASSSSLLQGTPEAFF. As DNA, the CDR3 is TGTGCCAGCAGCTCAAGTCTTTTACAGGGGACGCCTGAAGCTTTCTTT. The rearrangement uses TRBV7-8 and TRBJ1-1; 7 bases match TRBD1. The V gene end was trimmed by 4 bases and the J gene end by 6 bases; junction bases not matched to a gene: 14. Germline lookup yields CDR1 SGHVS and CDR2 FQNEAQ. This CDR3 region has 16 residues.